This T cell receptor (beta chain) was recorded in a study of regulatory T cells in long-lasting Graves disease. Study-level findings and limits: Persistent disease preferred TRBV28, TRBJ1-2 and TRBJ2-5; new disease, TRBV20-1 and TRBJ2-1.

Germline CDR1 and CDR2: DFQATT and SNEGSKA (reference sequence). V was clipped by 7 bases and J by 6 bases; unmatched bases: 12. The CDR3 has 15 amino acids. Described time point: persistent/refractory GD, antithyroid drugs over 5 years with positive TRAb. PBMC RNA served as the TCR library source. Xi'an, China, was home to the endocrinology department that provided patients. Many counts were recorded for this clonotype. Antigen: not known. For TCR beta, libraries came from iRepertoire HTBI primers and Arm-PCR of CDR3 regions. One entry per CDR3 protein, called by TCRdb with MiXCR from the multiplex PCR reads. The sample shows hundreds of thousands of distinct CDR3 sequences, 22% of them seen only once.

The V and J genes are TRBV20-1 and TRBJ1-6, with TRBD1 matching over 7 bases. This specimen was peripheral blood mononuclear cells (PBMCs), taken when the disease was refractory, from a patient treated with antithyroid drugs. This clonotype was sampled from a female donor with Graves disease. The CDR3 loop is CSVTDRATVNSPLHF. The CDR3, as DNA: TGCAGTGTTACAGACAGGGCGACGGTTAATTCACCCCTCCACTTT.